A selection of T cell receptor beta chains follows, all from one sample in a study of post-analysis software for immune sequencing data. TCRdb re-derived calls from the PCR reads in MiXCR, one entry per CDR3 protein. This sample has 750,000 to 900,000 distinct CDR3 sequences, with 35% to 55% found just once. Sequencing was carried out using blood. These TCRs come from a girl between 10 and 17 years old with multiple sclerosis. Each CDR3 is given without its conserved first and last residue.

J gene | V gene | CDR3 protein
TRBJ1-1 | TRBV12-3/TRBV12-4 | ASSPNRGRDTEAF
TRBJ1-1 | TRBV27 | ASKDELHLEAF
TRBJ2-4 | TRBV15 | ATSRDKGTTASAKNIQY
TRBJ2-1 | TRBV2 | ASSELVGGGNEQF
TRBJ2-7 | TRBV10-3 | AINTGTLSYEQY
TRBJ1-2 | TRBV7-2 | ASSLQGGTGGYT
TRBJ2-3 | TRBV7-6 | ASSLYVGTDTQY
TRBJ2-5 | TRBV20-1 | SARGGGQGQETQY
- | TRBV12-3/TRBV12-4 | ASSLRTGAGYEQY
TRBJ1-1 | TRBV4-1 | ASSQLGQGDWDTEAF
TRBJ2-3 | TRBV5-1 | ASSVTGLAGGWGTDTQY
- | TRBV20-1 | SGLGLEGETQY
TRBJ2-1 | TRBV12-3/TRBV12-4 | ASSFILGSGRANYNEQF
TRBJ2-1 | TRBV5-1 | ASSFFRTSGNNEQF
TRBJ1-1 | TRBV29-1 | SVRQDRNTEAF
TRBJ2-1 | TRBV12-3/TRBV12-4 | ASSLSSRSGSISGAYYNEQF
TRBJ1-5 | TRBV10-3 | AISESRQANQPQH
TRBJ1-1 | TRBV3-1 | ASSVGTPNTEAF
TRBJ2-7 | TRBV20-1 | SASGPLRQGYEQY
TRBJ2-5 | TRBV11-2 | ASRNPGQGEETQY
TRBJ2-7 | TRBV12-3/TRBV12-4 | ASSRRQSSYEQY
TRBJ2-3 | TRBV4-2 | ASSPRDRSDTQY